The present TCR beta chain was sequenced within a study of cytomegalovirus exposure and HLA in healthy donors. The CDR3 runs to 14 residues. J was trimmed by 5 bases and V by 5 bases; bases with no gene match: 6. CDR1 is SGHTA, CDR2 FQGTGA, per germline. As regards this clone: Its antigen remains unknown.

With 60 Vbeta and 13 Jbeta primers, the PCR was carried out. Using immunoSEQ multiplex PCR, the repertoire was profiled, and TCRdb retains in-frame clones only, with some absent. Its listing shows tens of thousands of clones. Study results and caveats: Among the sequence variants, a highly shared cluster was likely an artifact of sequencing. Presence/absence analyses assumed roughly uniform sequencing depth across donors. An analysis done earlier found most TCR beta V segments productive about 90% or about 30% of the time. Rare TCR sequences predominated, though certain public TCRs were found in many donors.

The gene calls are TRBV7-3 and TRBJ1-2, with 9 bases matching TRBD1. The clonotype originates from a man aged 45-65 years in good health and CMV-seronegative. The sequencing input was PBMCs. Here the CDR3 reads CASSATGGGYGYTF. In DNA form, the CDR3 reads TGTGCCAGCAGCGCGACAGGGGGAGGGTATGGCTACACCTTC.